This T cell receptor beta chain was identified in a study of a mutant IDH1 vaccine in newly diagnosed glioma. CDR1 and CDR2 (germline): MDHEN, SYDVKM. The CDR3 runs to 14 residues. The V end was cut by 2 bases, the J end by 2 bases, with 7 bases between. As concerns this clone: Antigen: not known.

Produced via immunoSEQ multiplex PCR; TCRdb's table is partial and in-frame only. The sample has about 94,000 clones, over 85% seen once. Time point specified: week 47, end of study. Every vaccination contained 300 ug of the mutant IDH1 20-mer peptide and was paired with topical imiquimod. Material: PBMCs, obtained from a glioma patient whose treatment included an IDH1 peptide vaccine. The chain combines TRBV28 with TRBJ2-1; D is ambiguous. The TCR sequence derives from a woman in her fifties or sixties with glioma. The CDR3: CASSLEGTYNEQFF. DNA of the CDR3: TGTGCCAGCAGTTTAGAAGGGACCTACAATGAGCAGTTCTTC.